Sequencing of this T cell receptor (beta chain) was carried out in a study of blood T cell repertoires in COVID-19. Study-wide context: T cells, B-cell-depleted T cells, or PBMCs provided the cDNA or gDNA that served as material.

CDR1 and CDR2 from the germline V gene are SGHNT and YENEEA. The V and J ends lost 5 bases and 7 bases, in that order; junction bases with no gene match: 9. The CDR3 is made up of 15 amino acids. TCRdb keeps only in-frame clones here, not all; method: immunoSEQ multiplex PCR. The top ten hold around an eighth of the sample, which has about 100,000 clones, around four fifths seen once. Material: peripheral blood. This chain uses TRBV11-3 with TRBJ1-3; the match to TRBD1 covers 9 bases. The TCR originated in a man aged 45 to 65 with active or convalescent COVID-19. CDR3 protein: CASSVGTGLWNTIYF. CDR3 DNA: TGTGCCAGCAGCGTCGGGACAGGGTTATGGAACACCATATATTTT.